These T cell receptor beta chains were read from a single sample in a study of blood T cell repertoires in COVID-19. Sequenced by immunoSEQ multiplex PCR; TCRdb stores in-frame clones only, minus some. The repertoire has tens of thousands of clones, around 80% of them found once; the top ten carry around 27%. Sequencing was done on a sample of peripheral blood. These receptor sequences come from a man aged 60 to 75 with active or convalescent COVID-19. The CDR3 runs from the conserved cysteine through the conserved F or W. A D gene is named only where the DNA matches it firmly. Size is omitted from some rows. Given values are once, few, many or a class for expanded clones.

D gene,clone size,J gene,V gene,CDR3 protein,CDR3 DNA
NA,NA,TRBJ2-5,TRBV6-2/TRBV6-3,CASSSGEVGTQYF,TGTGCCAGCAGCTCCGGGGAGGTGGGGACCCAGTACTTC
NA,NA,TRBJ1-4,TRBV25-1,CASRDRSTEKLFF,TGTGCCAGCCGCGACAGGAGCACTGAAAAACTGTTTTTT
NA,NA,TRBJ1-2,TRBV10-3,CAISESGGNPIYGYTF,TGTGCCATCAGTGAGTCTGGCGGTAACCCAATCTATGGCTACACCTTC
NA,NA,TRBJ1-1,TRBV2,CASSDKGVGTEAFF,TGTGCCAGCAGTGATAAAGGGGTAGGCACTGAAGCTTTCTTT
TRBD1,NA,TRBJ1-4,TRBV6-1,CASSEGTGNEKLFF,TGTGCCAGCAGTGAAGGGACAGGGAATGAAAAACTGTTTTTT
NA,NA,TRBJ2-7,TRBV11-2,CASSLDHREQYF,TGTGCCAGCAGCTTAGATCACCGGGAGCAGTACTTC
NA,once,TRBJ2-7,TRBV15,CATSGRRRGIDEQYF,TGTGCCACCAGCGGCCGCCGCAGGGGTATCGACGAGCAGTACTTC
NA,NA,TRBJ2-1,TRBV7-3,CASSMSTGSVNEQFF,TGTGCCAGCAGCATGTCTACAGGGTCAGTAAATGAGCAGTTCTTC
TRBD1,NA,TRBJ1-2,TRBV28,CASIRQGKGYGYTF,TGTGCCAGCATTAGACAGGGGAAGGGCTATGGCTACACCTTC
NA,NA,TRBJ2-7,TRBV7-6,CASSLAGPLAGRRAYEQYF,TGTGCCAGCAGCTTAGCAGGCCCCCTCGCCGGACGGCGGGCCTACGAGCAGTACTTC
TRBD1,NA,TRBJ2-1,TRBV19,CASSHRGTIYNEQFF,TGTGCCAGTAGCCACAGGGGGACAATCTACAATGAGCAGTTCTTC
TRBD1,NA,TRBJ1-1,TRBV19,CASTVNRGLMNTEAFF,TGTGCCAGTACCGTCAACAGGGGGCTGATGAACACTGAAGCTTTCTTT
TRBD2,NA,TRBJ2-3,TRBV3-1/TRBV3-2,CASSQDPSGVIDTQYF,TGTGCCAGCAGCCAAGATCCGAGCGGGGTGATAGATACGCAGTATTTT
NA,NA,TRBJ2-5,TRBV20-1,CSASFRETQYF,TGCAGTGCTAGCTTTCGGGAGACCCAGTACTTC
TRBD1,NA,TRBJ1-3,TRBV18,CASSPGTGLSSGNTIYF,TGTGCCAGCTCACCTGGGACAGGGTTGAGCTCTGGAAACACCATATATTTT
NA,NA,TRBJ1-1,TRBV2,CASRNRQGNTEAFF,TGTGCCAGCAGGAACCGGCAGGGGAACACTGAAGCTTTCTTT
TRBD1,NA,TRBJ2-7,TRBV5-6,CASRYRGRNSYEQYF,TGTGCCAGCAGGTACAGGGGGCGAAACTCCTACGAGCAGTACTTC
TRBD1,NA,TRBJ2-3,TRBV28,CASSTGQGTDTQYF,TGTGCCAGCAGTACGGGACAGGGCACAGATACGCAGTATTTT
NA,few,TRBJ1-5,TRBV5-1,CASSLGGGDQPQHF,TGCGCCAGCAGCTTAGGTGGGGGGGATCAGCCCCAGCATTTT
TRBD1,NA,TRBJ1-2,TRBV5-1,CASSLAGTGIANYGYTF,TGCGCCAGCAGCTTGGCCGGGACAGGAATCGCTAACTATGGCTACACCTTC
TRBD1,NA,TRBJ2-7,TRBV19,CASRRSGQGALRSYEQYF,TGTGCCAGTAGACGATCGGGACAGGGGGCCCTTCGCTCCTACGAGCAGTACTTC
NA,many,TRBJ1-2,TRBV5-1,CASSLLGNPIHYGYTF,TGCGCCAGCAGCCTACTCGGGAACCCGATCCACTATGGCTACACCTTC